This T cell receptor beta chain originates from a study of shared clonotypes between healthy human individuals. Overall study context: Donors consisted of two women and a few men between 18 and 49. Broader study findings: It was only blood that was sampled, and tissue repertoires likely differ.

Germline values: CDR1 SGHTA, CDR2 FQGNSA. CDR3 length: 15 amino acids. Trimming pared 5 bases from V and 0 bases from J, leaving 14 bases between. Comments on this clone: Its antigen is currently unknown.

All the donors were Caucasian adults who lived in Nashville, Tennessee. TCRdb's copy holds only in-frame clones and misses some; the assay was immunoSEQ multiplex PCR. The sample includes approximately 1.5 million clones, approximately 98.5% of them seen just once. What was sequenced was naive CD4+ T cells sorted from blood. Subset of the sample: CD45RA+ positively selected. The rearrangement joins TRBV7-2 to TRBJ2-7; no firm D call. The clonotype was recovered from a man in his thirties or forties in good health. The CDR3: CASSPLRRISYEQYF. The CDR3 DNA is TGTGCCAGCAGCCCCCTCCGCCGTATCTCCTACGAGCAGTACTTC.